Listed below are T cell receptor beta chains from one sample, sequenced in a study of T cell responses to AZD1222 COVID-19 vaccine. TCRdb's table, derived via immunoSEQ multiplex PCR, lists solely in-frame clones and lacks some. Altogether approximately 110,000 clones are present, about 91% being singletons, with the ten largest covering under 6.5%. The source was peripheral blood, collected on day 0 of AZD1222 vaccination. The receptors were sampled from an adult in good health. The CDR3 runs from the conserved cysteine through the conserved F or W. The order of the fields is CDR3 protein, CDR3 length, J gene, V gene.

cdr3_aa: CASSEHTGTGELFF; cdr3_length: 14; j_call: TRBJ2-2; v_call: TRBV19
cdr3_aa: CASTTDRDYTEAFF; cdr3_length: 14; j_call: TRBJ1-1; v_call: TRBV28
cdr3_aa: CASSSPLNPYEQYF; cdr3_length: 14; j_call: TRBJ2-7; v_call: TRBV27
cdr3_aa: CASSVGPGYGYTF; cdr3_length: 13; j_call: TRBJ1-2; v_call: TRBV25-1
cdr3_aa: CASSYGIGADTQYF; cdr3_length: 14; j_call: TRBJ2-3; v_call: TRBV6-5
cdr3_aa: CASSLGDGETQYF; cdr3_length: 13; j_call: TRBJ2-5; v_call: TRBV12-3/TRBV12-4
cdr3_aa: CASSESIDEQYF; cdr3_length: 12; j_call: TRBJ2-7; v_call: TRBV10-2
cdr3_aa: CASSGTGYGYTF; cdr3_length: 12; j_call: TRBJ1-2; v_call: TRBV9
cdr3_aa: CASSVVVTGHYGYTF; cdr3_length: 15; j_call: TRBJ1-2; v_call: TRBV9
cdr3_aa: CASSPRSNSPLHF; cdr3_length: 13; j_call: TRBJ1-6; v_call: TRBV18
cdr3_aa: CASSPKGQASGNTIYF; cdr3_length: 16; j_call: TRBJ1-3; v_call: TRBV5-4
cdr3_aa: CASSATGSIGNSPLHF; cdr3_length: 16; j_call: TRBJ1-6; v_call: TRBV3-1/TRBV3-2
cdr3_aa: CASSEASGGNTEAFF; cdr3_length: 15; j_call: TRBJ1-1; v_call: TRBV2
cdr3_aa: CASSPYFRGVGEAFF; cdr3_length: 15; j_call: TRBJ1-1; v_call: TRBV19
cdr3_aa: CASSPRGAHTDTQYF; cdr3_length: 15; j_call: TRBJ2-3; v_call: TRBV14
cdr3_aa: CASRDIRDRGNQPQHF; cdr3_length: 16; j_call: TRBJ1-5; v_call: TRBV6-6
cdr3_aa: CASSLTGGVNTEAFF; cdr3_length: 15; j_call: TRBJ1-1; v_call: TRBV7-2
cdr3_aa: CASSLLVGTEETQYF; cdr3_length: 15; j_call: TRBJ2-5; v_call: TRBV5-6
cdr3_aa: CASSHNRAGANVLTF; cdr3_length: 15; j_call: TRBJ2-6; v_call: TRBV4-3
cdr3_aa: CASSFDGTEAFF; cdr3_length: 12; j_call: TRBJ1-1; v_call: TRBV5-4
cdr3_aa: CASSDNAAYGYTF; cdr3_length: 13; j_call: TRBJ1-2; v_call: TRBV2
cdr3_aa: CAISEQDGRYGYTF; cdr3_length: 14; j_call: TRBJ1-2; v_call: TRBV10-3
cdr3_aa: CASSLFQGQPQHF; cdr3_length: 13; j_call: TRBJ1-5; v_call: TRBV7-9
cdr3_aa: CASSVRSANTGELFF; cdr3_length: 15; j_call: TRBJ2-2; v_call: TRBV9
cdr3_aa: CASSQVGQSETQYF; cdr3_length: 14; j_call: TRBJ2-5; v_call: TRBV4-2
cdr3_aa: CASGMGGMSNQPQHF; cdr3_length: 15; j_call: TRBJ1-5; v_call: TRBV12-5
cdr3_aa: CASRGSGTGQPQHF; cdr3_length: 14; j_call: TRBJ1-5; v_call: TRBV28
cdr3_aa: CASSFATNYEQYF; cdr3_length: 13; j_call: TRBJ2-7; v_call: TRBV12-3/TRBV12-4
cdr3_aa: CASRTGTSGGGLEQYF; cdr3_length: 16; j_call: TRBJ2-7; v_call: TRBV5-1
cdr3_aa: CASSSSQGWVNEQFF; cdr3_length: 15; j_call: TRBJ2-1; v_call: TRBV7-2
cdr3_aa: CASSVVPSGSYNEQFF; cdr3_length: 16; j_call: TRBJ2-1; v_call: TRBV9
cdr3_aa: CASSLGGASYEQYF; cdr3_length: 14; j_call: TRBJ2-7; v_call: TRBV5-6
cdr3_aa: CASSQVLGQEQFF; cdr3_length: 13; j_call: TRBJ2-1; v_call: TRBV4-3
cdr3_aa: CAISPSRTEAFF; cdr3_length: 12; j_call: TRBJ1-1; v_call: TRBV10-3
cdr3_aa: CAISELTGDTQYF; cdr3_length: 13; j_call: TRBJ2-3; v_call: TRBV10-3
cdr3_aa: CASSDRGNEKLFF; cdr3_length: 13; j_call: TRBJ1-4; v_call: TRBV5-5
cdr3_aa: CASSPLGIDNQPQHF; cdr3_length: 15; j_call: TRBJ1-5; v_call: TRBV7-9
cdr3_aa: CASSQGENQPQHF; cdr3_length: 13; j_call: TRBJ1-5; v_call: TRBV18
cdr3_aa: CASAAGVLYEQYF; cdr3_length: 13; j_call: TRBJ2-7; v_call: TRBV19
cdr3_aa: CASSGPGQGLDTQYF; cdr3_length: 15; j_call: TRBJ2-3; v_call: TRBV28
cdr3_aa: CSVQNELEGTDTQYF; cdr3_length: 15; j_call: TRBJ2-3; v_call: TRBV29-1
cdr3_aa: CASRVGTGANYGYTF; cdr3_length: 15; j_call: TRBJ1-2; v_call: TRBV6-5
cdr3_aa: CASSSTGPSNQPQHF; cdr3_length: 15; j_call: TRBJ1-5; v_call: TRBV6-2/TRBV6-3
cdr3_aa: CASSSIFGAAETQYF; cdr3_length: 15; j_call: TRBJ2-5; v_call: TRBV28
cdr3_aa: CASSPAARQNTEAFF; cdr3_length: 15; j_call: TRBJ1-1; v_call: TRBV18